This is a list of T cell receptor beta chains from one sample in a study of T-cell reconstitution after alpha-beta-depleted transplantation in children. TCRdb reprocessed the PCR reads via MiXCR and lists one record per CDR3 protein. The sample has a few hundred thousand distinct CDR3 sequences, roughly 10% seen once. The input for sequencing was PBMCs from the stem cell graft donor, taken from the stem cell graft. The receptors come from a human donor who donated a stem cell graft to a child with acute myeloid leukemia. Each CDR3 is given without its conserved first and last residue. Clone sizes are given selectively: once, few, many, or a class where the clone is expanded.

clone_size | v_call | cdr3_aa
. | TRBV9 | ASSPPRTENTEAF
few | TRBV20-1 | SASRFQETQY
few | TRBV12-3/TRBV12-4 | ASSGDAGELF
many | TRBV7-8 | ASSLRHGLKETQY
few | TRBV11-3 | ASSLVVGSDTQY
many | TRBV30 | AWSATTGNTEAF
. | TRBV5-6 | ASSRQGLGTDTQY
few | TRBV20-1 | SAPGLAGREQY
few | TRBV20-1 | STLGRGSYEQY
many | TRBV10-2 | ASSETTGLSDTQY
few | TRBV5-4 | ATRGLENEQF
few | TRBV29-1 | SVEDGESYEQY
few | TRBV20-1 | SAHPGTSVTDTQY
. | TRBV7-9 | ASRPQRGMNTEAF
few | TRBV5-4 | ASSLEGSTNYGYT
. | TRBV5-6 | AIGLAGELF
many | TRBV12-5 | ASGLVHGSHTEAF